This T cell receptor (beta chain) was found in a study of cytomegalovirus exposure and HLA in healthy donors. Overall study results and limits: Per published reports, the classifier diagnosed cytomegalovirus status with high specificity and sensitivity. One later analysis, an examination of the roughly 110 validation repertoires, found that first-cohort TCR clusters tended to co-occur in them. The study designated 150 to 200 TCR beta chains cytomegalovirus-associated.

On this clone itself: Its antigen remains unknown.

The donors were part of the 120-subject validation cohort, which stood apart from the 666-subject first cohort. The CDR3 runs 14 residues. Per germline, CDR1 SGHAT and CDR2 FQNNGV. The germline V and J ends were trimmed by 2 bases and 4 bases, with 6 bases remaining between them. Sequenced by immunoSEQ multiplex PCR; TCRdb stores in-frame clones only, minus some. This table has some 140,000 clones, around 85% appearing once. The J gene is TRBJ1-6, the V gene TRBV11-2; D is unresolved. The specimen was PBMCs. This clonotype originated in a man between 18 and 29 years old in good health and CMV-seronegative. The DNA for the CDR3 is TGTGCCAGCAGCTTACAGGCATATAATTCACCCCTCCACTTT. Translating gives CASSLQAYNSPLHF. The variable domain in full, completed from reference TRBV11-2 and TRBJ1-6, reads EAGVAQSPRYKIIEKRQSVAFWCNPISGHATLYWYQQILGQGPKLLIQFQNNGVVDDSQLPKDRFSAERLKGVDSTLKIQPAKLEDSAVYLCASSLQAYNSPLHFGNGTRLTVT.